This T cell receptor beta chain came from a study of B cell selection in AIRE deficiency. V gave up 4 bases and J gave up 2 bases, with 11 bases separating them. Germline values: CDR1 SQVTM, CDR2 ANQGSEA. The CDR3 consists of 13 residues. The regulatory T cell sort gate was CD4+CD25hiCD127low/negative. Some clones are missing from TCRdb's copy, which holds only in-frame ones; the method was immunoSEQ multiplex PCR. The data contain about 21,000 clones, over 90% of them singletons. This clonotype was sampled from a human donor with AIRE deficiency. The rearrangement uses TRBV29-1 and TRBJ2-5, with D uncertain. Sequenced material: Tregs sorted from PBMCs. The CDR3 DNA sequence: TGCAGCGTTGTTCGTCGTCGACAAGAGACCCAGTACTTC. Its protein is CSVVRRRQETQYF.